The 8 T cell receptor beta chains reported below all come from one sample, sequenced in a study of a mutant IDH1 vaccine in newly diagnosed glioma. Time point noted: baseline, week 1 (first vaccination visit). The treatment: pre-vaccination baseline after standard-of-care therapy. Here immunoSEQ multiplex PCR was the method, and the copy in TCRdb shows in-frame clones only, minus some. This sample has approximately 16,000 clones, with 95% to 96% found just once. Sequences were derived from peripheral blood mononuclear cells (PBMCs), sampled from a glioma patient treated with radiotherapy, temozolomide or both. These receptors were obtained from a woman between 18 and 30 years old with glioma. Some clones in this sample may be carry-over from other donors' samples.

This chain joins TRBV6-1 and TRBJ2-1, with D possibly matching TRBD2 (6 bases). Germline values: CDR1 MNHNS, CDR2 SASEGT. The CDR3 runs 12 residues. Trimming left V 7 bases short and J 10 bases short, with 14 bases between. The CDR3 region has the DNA TGTGCCAGCATCCAAACTGGAGGGGAGCAGTTCTTC. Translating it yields CASIQTGGEQFF.

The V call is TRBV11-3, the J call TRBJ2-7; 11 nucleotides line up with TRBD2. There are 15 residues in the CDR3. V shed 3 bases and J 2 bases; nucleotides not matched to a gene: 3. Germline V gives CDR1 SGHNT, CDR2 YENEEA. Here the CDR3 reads CASSFRSGGAYEQYF. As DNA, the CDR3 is TGTGCCAGCAGCTTCCGTAGCGGGGGGGCCTACGAGCAGTACTTC.

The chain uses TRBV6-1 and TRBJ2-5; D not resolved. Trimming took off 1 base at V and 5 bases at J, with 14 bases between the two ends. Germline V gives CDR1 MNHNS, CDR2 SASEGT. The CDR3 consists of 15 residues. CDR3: CASSEERVGMETQYF. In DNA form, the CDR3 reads TGTGCCAGCAGTGAAGAAAGGGTGGGCATGGAGACCCAGTACTTC.

CDR3 DNA: TGCGCCAGCAGCCAAGACAGGGAAATCACCGGGGAGCTGTTTTTT. Translated, it gives CASSQDREITGELFF. The chain couples TRBV4-3 to TRBJ2-2; D might be TRBD1 (5 bases). CDR3 size: 15 residues. V was clipped by 0 bases and J by 4 bases, with 9 bases between them. Germline values: CDR1 LGHNA, CDR2 YSLEER.

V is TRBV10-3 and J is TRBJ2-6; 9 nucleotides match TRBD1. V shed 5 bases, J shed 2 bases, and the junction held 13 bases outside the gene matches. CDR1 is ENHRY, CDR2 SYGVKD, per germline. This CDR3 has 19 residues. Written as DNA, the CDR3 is TGTGCCATCAGTCCCAGACCGGGACAGGGAGAAACTGGGGCCAACGTCCTGACTTTC. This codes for CAISPRPGQGETGANVLTF.

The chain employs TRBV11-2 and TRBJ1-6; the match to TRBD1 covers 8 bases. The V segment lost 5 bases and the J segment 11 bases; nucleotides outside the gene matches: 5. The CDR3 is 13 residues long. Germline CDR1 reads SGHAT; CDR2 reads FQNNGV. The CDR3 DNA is TGTGCCAGCAGCAAAACAGGGGGGACACCCCTCCACTTT. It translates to CASSKTGGTPLHF.

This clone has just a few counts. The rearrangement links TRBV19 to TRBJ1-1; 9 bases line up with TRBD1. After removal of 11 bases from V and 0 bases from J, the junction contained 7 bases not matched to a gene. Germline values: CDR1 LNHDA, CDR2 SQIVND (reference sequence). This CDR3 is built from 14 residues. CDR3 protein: CAARTGVMNTEAFF. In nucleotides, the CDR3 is TGTGCCGCCAGGACAGGGGTCATGAACACTGAAGCTTTCTTT.

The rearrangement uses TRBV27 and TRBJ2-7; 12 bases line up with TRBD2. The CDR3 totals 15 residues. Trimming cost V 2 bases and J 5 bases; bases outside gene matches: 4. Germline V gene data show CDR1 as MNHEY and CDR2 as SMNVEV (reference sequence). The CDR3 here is CASSLTSGRTHEQYF. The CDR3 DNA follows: TGTGCCAGCAGTTTAACTAGCGGGAGGACCCACGAGCAGTACTTC.